These 5 T cell receptor beta chains share one sample of origin, sequenced in a study of blood T cell repertoires in COVID-19. Here immunoSEQ multiplex PCR was the method, and the copy in TCRdb shows in-frame clones only, minus some. The sample records fewer than 85,000 clones, 70% to 90% being singletons. Source material: peripheral blood. These receptors came from a man aged 55 to 70 with acute or convalescent COVID-19.

The chain employs TRBV9 and TRBJ2-7; no firm D call. Trimming took 4 bases from V and 2 from J, leaving 13 bases between them. Germline CDR1 is SGDLS and CDR2 is YYNGEE. CDR3 length: 14 residues. The CDR3 spells CASSLGTATYEQYF. CDR3 DNA: TGTGCCAGCAGCCTAGGAACTGCGACCTACGAGCAGTACTTC.

This clone turned up a few times. The chain employs TRBV7-2 and TRBJ1-3, with D possibly TRBD1 on 5 matching bases. V was pared by 0 bases and J by 2 bases, with 11 bases between. The CDR3 is made up of 16 amino acids. Germline-derived CDR1 and CDR2 are SGHTA and FQGNSA. CDR3 loop: CASSLAGRVTGNTIYF. As DNA, the CDR3 is TGTGCCAGCAGCTTAGCGGGCAGGGTCACTGGAAACACCATATATTTT.

This rearrangement joins TRBV7-2 to TRBJ1-4, with 8 positions matching TRBD1. Germline-derived CDR1 and CDR2 are SGHTA and FQGNSA. The V gene end was trimmed by 3 bases and the J gene end by 2 bases; junction bases not matched to a gene: 5. The CDR3 loop spans 16 amino acids. The CDR3 DNA follows: TGTGCCAGCAGCTTCAACAGGGGGAGGACTAATGAAAAACTGTTTTTT. Amino acid sequence: CASSFNRGRTNEKLFF.

V is TRBV27 and J is TRBJ1-2; D unresolved. V was pared by 4 bases and J by 1 base, with 16 bases between. Germline CDR1 is MNHEY and CDR2 is SMNVEV (reference sequence). CDR3 length equals 16 residues. The CDR3 here is CASSSRPEVRNYGYTF. DNA for the CDR3: TGTGCCAGCAGTTCAAGGCCCGAGGTGCGTAACTATGGCTACACCTTC.

The CDR3 DNA follows: TGTGCCAGTAGGTGGCAGGGATCAACTAATGAAAAACTGTTTTTT. Translation: CASRWQGSTNEKLFF. The rearrangement joins TRBV19 to TRBJ1-4, with D tentatively TRBD1 (5 bases). Germline values: CDR1 LNHDA, CDR2 SQIVND (reference sequence). Trimming took 6 bases from V and 0 from J, leaving 11 bases between them. The CDR3 covers 15 residues.